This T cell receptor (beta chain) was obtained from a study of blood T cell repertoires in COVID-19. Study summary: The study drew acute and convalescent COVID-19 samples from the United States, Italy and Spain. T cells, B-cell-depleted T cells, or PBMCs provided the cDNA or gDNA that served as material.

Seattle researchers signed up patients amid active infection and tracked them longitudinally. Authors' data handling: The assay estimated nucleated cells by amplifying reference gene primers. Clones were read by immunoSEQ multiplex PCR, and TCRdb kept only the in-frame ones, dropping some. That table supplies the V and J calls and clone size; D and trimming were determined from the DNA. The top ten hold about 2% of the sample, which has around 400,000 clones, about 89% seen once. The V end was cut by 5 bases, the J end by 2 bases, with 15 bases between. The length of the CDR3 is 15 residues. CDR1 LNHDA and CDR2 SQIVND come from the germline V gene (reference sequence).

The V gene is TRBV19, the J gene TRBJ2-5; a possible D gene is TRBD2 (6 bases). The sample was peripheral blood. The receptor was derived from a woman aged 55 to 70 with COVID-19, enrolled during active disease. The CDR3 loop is CASSLEAGLQETQYF. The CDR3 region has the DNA TGTGCCAGTAGTCTGGAAGCGGGCCTACAAGAGACCCAGTACTTC.